Presented here are 28 T cell receptor beta chains from one specimen sequenced in a study of blood T cell repertoires in COVID-19. The protocol was immunoSEQ multiplex PCR, while the TCRdb copy is restricted to in-frame clones and leaves out a portion. The sample consists of fewer than 200,000 clones, roughly 80% of them appearing once. Specimen: peripheral blood. These receptors were collected from a human donor in a cohort sampled during active COVID-19.

The genes are TRBV6-2 or TRBV6-3 and TRBJ2-7, with D maybe TRBD2 (5 bases). The CDR3 sequence is 18 residues long. Germline CDR1 reads MNHEY; CDR2 reads SVGEGT. The V end was cut by 6 bases, the J end by 2 bases, with 26 bases between. DNA for the CDR3: TGTGCCAGCAGCGGCTTTACGGGTGGGAGTAGAGTGGCCTACGAGCAGTACTTC. It specifies CASSGFTGGSRVAYEQYF.

V and J are TRBV11-1 and TRBJ2-7; TRBD1 matches 9 bases. The CDR3 consists of 14 residues. Germline loops: CDR1 SGHAT, CDR2 FQDESV (reference sequence). V dropped 6 bases and J dropped 2; count of bases not matched to a gene: 5. The CDR3 loop reads CASRRRDRAYEQYF. For the CDR3, the DNA is TGTGCCAGCAGGAGACGGGACAGGGCCTACGAGCAGTACTTC.

The CDR3 nucleotides read TGTGCCAGCAGTTTTGGACAGGGGGCCGACTACACCTTC. Translated: CASSFGQGADYTF. The rearrangement links TRBV6-5 to TRBJ1-2; 11 bases align to TRBD1. The CDR3 runs 13 residues. Germline values: CDR1 MNHEY, CDR2 SVGAGI. J gave up 10 bases and V 4 bases, and 5 bases lay outside the gene matches.

The chain carries TRBV20-1 and TRBJ2-1, with TRBD2 identical over 7 bases. Germline V gene data show CDR1 as DFQATT and CDR2 as SNEGSKA (reference sequence). This CDR3 has 16 amino acids. V dropped 3 bases and J dropped 10; count of bases not matched to a gene: 18. The CDR3 nucleotides are TGCAGTGCTAGTTGGGCGGAGCGGGATGGTTTACGGGAGCAGTTCTTC. As protein: CSASWAERDGLREQFF.

This clone occurred once. V is TRBV14 and J is TRBJ2-1; TRBD2 might be the D (6 bases). The CDR3 extends over 15 amino acids. Trimming took 3 bases from V and 2 from J, leaving 11 bases between them. Germline CDR1 SGHDN, CDR2 FVKESK. CDR3 protein: CASSQAAGPYNEQFF. For the CDR3, the DNA is TGTGCCAGCAGCCAGGCTGCGGGACCCTACAATGAGCAGTTCTTC. Full variable domain (missing parts from reference TRBV14 and TRBJ2-1): EAGVTQFPSHSVIEKGQTVTLRCDPISGHDNLYWYRRVMGKEIKFLLHFVKESKQDESGMPNNRFLAERTGGTYSTLKVQPAELEDSGVYFCASSQAAGPYNEQFFGPGTRLTVL.

On this clone itself: Other nucleotide sequences from this sample produce the same CDR3. The chain employs TRBV12-3 or TRBV12-4 and TRBJ2-7, with D maybe TRBD1 (5 bases). The CDR3 is 11 residues long. Trimming cost V 2 bases and J 7 bases, with 6 bases left between them. CDR3 sequence (DNA): TGTGCCAGCAGTTTAAACAGGGAGCAGTACTTC. This translates into CASSLNREQYF.

The chain is built from TRBV6-5 and TRBJ2-7, with TRBD2 matching 7 bases. The V segment lost 0 bases and the J segment 0 bases; nucleotides outside the gene matches: 5. Germline loops: CDR1 MNHEY, CDR2 SVGAGI. This CDR3 contains 16 residues. The CDR3 reads CASSYSVREPSYEQYF. The CDR3 region has the DNA TGTGCCAGCAGTTACTCAGTGCGGGAGCCCTCCTACGAGCAGTACTTC.

This chain joins TRBV6-4 and TRBJ1-1; D perhaps matches TRBD1 (6 bases). Germline V CDR1 and CDR2: MRHNA, SNTAGT. V shed 3 bases and J shed 4 bases, with 12 bases lying between them. The length of the CDR3 is 14 residues. DNA of the CDR3: TGTGCCAGCAGTGAAGAGGGCAGGGGCACTGAAGCTTTCTTT. It codes for CASSEEGRGTEAFF.

This clone was observed a few times. V usage is TRBV20-1 and J usage is TRBJ1-1; D unresolved. The CDR3 is 11 residues long. In germline, CDR1 is DFQATT, CDR2 SNEGSKA (reference sequence). CDR3 protein: CTHGGYTEAFF. The CDR3 coding sequence is TGCACCCACGGAGGTTACACTGAAGCTTTCTTT.

This chain links TRBV7-2 with TRBJ1-5, with no clear D. Trimming removed 3 bases from V and 1 base from J, with 10 bases in between. The CDR3 covers 15 residues. CDR1 and CDR2 (germline): SGHTA, FQGNSA. Here the CDR3 DNA reads TGTGCCAGCAGCTTGATGAGCTTAAGCAATCAGCCCCAGCATTTT. Translating it yields CASSLMSLSNQPQHF.

The rearrangement joins TRBV7-3 to TRBJ1-6, with 8 bases that match TRBD1. Germline lookup yields CDR1 SGHTA and CDR2 FQGTGA. The CDR3 contains 13 residues. The trim removed 10 bases at V and 7 bases at J, leaving 6 bases unmatched. CDR3 DNA sequence: TGTGCCACCGCGACAGGGGAAAATTCACCCCTCCACTTT. Its protein is CATATGENSPLHF.

The CDR3 nucleotides are TGCGCCAGCAGCGGGGGCAGGGGGATCGAAAAACTGTTTTTT. This codes for CASSGGRGIEKLFF. This chain connects TRBV5-1 to TRBJ1-4, with TRBD1 matching over 7 bases. CDR3 length: 14 residues. Germline-derived CDR1 and CDR2 are SGHRS and YFSETQ. J lost 8 bases, V lost 4 bases, and 8 bases had no gene match.

The gene calls are TRBV28 and TRBJ2-3; 9 bases line up with TRBD1. The CDR3 contains 16 residues. The V gene's germline CDR1 is MDHEN and CDR2 SYDVKM. V lost 5 bases and J lost 2; bases outside the gene matches: 8. The CDR3 region is CASSTPRTGVTDTQYF. In DNA form, the CDR3 reads TGTGCCAGCAGTACCCCGAGGACAGGGGTCACAGATACGCAGTATTTT.

This chain connects TRBV6-5 to TRBJ1-4; 9 bases fit TRBD1. The ends lost 10 bases at V and 0 bases at J; junction bases unmatched: 6. Germline-derived CDR1 and CDR2 are MNHEY and SVGAGI. This CDR3 has 15 amino acids. Here the CDR3 reads CATKGQGATNEKLFF. CDR3 nucleotides: TGTGCCACCAAGGGACAGGGTGCAACTAATGAAAAACTGTTTTTT.

V is TRBV7-3 and J is TRBJ1-2, with D possibly TRBD1 on 6 matching bases. V lost 8 bases to trimming and J lost 3 bases, with 25 bases between them. Germline CDR1 and CDR2: SGHTA and FQGTGA. There are 17 residues in the CDR3. This CDR3 is CASVNRDKADFDYGYTF. In DNA form, the CDR3 reads TGTGCCAGCGTCAACCGGGACAAGGCCGATTTTGACTATGGCTACACCTTC.

The chain combines TRBV6-5 with TRBJ1-1, with D uncertain. This CDR3 spans 11 amino acids. Germline V gene data show CDR1 as MNHEY and CDR2 as SVGAGI. Trimming removed 2 bases from V and 5 bases from J, with 3 bases in between. In nucleotides, the CDR3 is TGTGCCAGCAGTTACGTAACTGAAGCTTTCTTT. Translating it yields CASSYVTEAFF.

The gene calls are TRBV18 and TRBJ2-3, with TRBD1 identical over 7 bases. After removal of 6 bases from V and 3 bases from J, the junction contained 9 bases not matched to a gene. The CDR3 is 15 amino acids. The V gene's germline CDR1 is KGHSH and CDR2 LQKENI. The CDR3 sequence: CASSPRGRGTDTQYF. In DNA form, the CDR3 reads TGTGCCAGCTCCCCCCGGGGCAGGGGGACAGATACGCAGTATTTT.

V usage is TRBV28 and J usage is TRBJ2-5; 8 bases map to TRBD1. This CDR3 comprises 15 residues. Germline loops: CDR1 MDHEN, CDR2 SYDVKM. The ends lost 4 bases at V and 1 base at J; junction bases unmatched: 5. The CDR3 DNA sequence: TGTGCCAGCAGTTCTCGGGACAGGTTCCAAGAGACCCAGTACTTC. Its protein is CASSSRDRFQETQYF.

V gene TRBV4-1 combines with J gene TRBJ2-7; no clear D. The CDR3 spans 15 residues. Looked up from germline, CDR1 is MGHRA and CDR2 is YSYEKL. V gave up 5 bases and J gave up 2 bases, with 16 bases separating them. CDR3 in amino acids: CASSSPMTGPYEQYF. The CDR3, as DNA: TGCGCCAGCAGCTCACCTATGACTGGTCCCTACGAGCAGTACTTC.

This chain uses TRBV5-5 with TRBJ1-3; the match to TRBD1 covers 8 bases. The CDR3 spans 16 residues. Germline assignment: CDR1 SGHKS and CDR2 YYEKEE (reference sequence). V gave up 0 bases and J gave up 1 base; unmatched junction bases: 3. DNA of the CDR3: TGTGCCAGCAGCTTGGACACAGGGGGTTCTGGAAACACCATATATTTT. Amino acid sequence: CASSLDTGGSGNTIYF.

The V and J genes are TRBV19 and TRBJ2-7; 7 nucleotides align to TRBD2. Germline V lookup: CDR1 LNHDA, CDR2 SQIVND (reference sequence). This CDR3 has 14 residues. V lost 3 bases and J lost 5; bases outside the gene matches: 7. DNA of the CDR3: TGTGCCAGTAGTATGAGCTACGCGGGAGACGAGCAGTACTTC. Protein: CASSMSYAGDEQYF.

The J gene is TRBJ2-3, the V gene TRBV3-1 (or the pseudogene TRBV3-2); 11 bases agree with TRBD2. The V gene end was trimmed by 0 bases and the J gene end by 0 bases; junction bases not matched to a gene: 11. The CDR3 has 20 residues. The germline V gene encodes CDR1 LGHDT and CDR2 YNNKEL (reference sequence). The CDR3 DNA reads as TGTGCCAGCAGCCAAGAATATATGGGACTAGCGGATACTAGCACAGATACGCAGTATTTT. Its translation is CASSQEYMGLADTSTDTQYF.

This chain links TRBV4-1 with TRBJ1-2, with D perhaps matching TRBD1 (6 bases). V was trimmed by 4 bases and J by 4 bases, leaving 22 bases between them. CDR1 is MGHRA, CDR2 YSYEKL, per germline. This CDR3 is 17 amino acids long. CDR3 loop: CASSRAGPNGGLYGYTF. The CDR3 DNA is TGCGCCAGCAGCCGAGCGGGACCCAACGGGGGGCTCTATGGCTACACCTTC.

The chain joins TRBV27 to TRBJ1-3, with D tentatively TRBD1 (5 bases). The CDR3 is 16 residues long. V was cut by 6 bases and J by 0 bases, with 15 bases left in between. Looked up from germline, CDR1 is MNHEY and CDR2 is SMNVEV (reference sequence). CDR3 loop: CASSLNQGSSGNTIYF. The CDR3 DNA reads as TGTGCCAGCAGCCTAAATCAGGGCAGCTCTGGAAACACCATATATTTT.

Only a few counts were recorded for this clone. The chain links TRBV7-9 to TRBJ2-7; 7 nucleotides line up with TRBD1. CDR1 SEHNR and CDR2 FQNEAQ come from the germline V gene (reference sequence). J gave up 7 bases and V 7 bases, and 10 bases lay outside the gene matches. This CDR3 has 13 amino acids. CDR3 DNA sequence: TGTGCCAGCATTGGGACAGCGCCCTTGGAGCAGTACTTC. Translating gives CASIGTAPLEQYF.

This clone was counted once. This rearrangement joins TRBV7-3 to TRBJ1-2, with a possible D match to TRBD1 (5 bases). The CDR3 sequence is 15 residues long. Per germline, CDR1 SGHTA and CDR2 FQGTGA. V lost 2 bases and J 0 bases, leaving 10 bases between the germline ends. The DNA for the CDR3 is TGTGCCAGCAGCTTATTGGCAGGGTCTAACTATGGCTACACCTTC. It encodes CASSLLAGSNYGYTF. Full variable domain (missing parts from reference TRBV7-3 and TRBJ1-2): GAGVSQTPSNKVTEKGKYVELRCDPISGHTALYWYRQSLGQGPEFLIYFQGTGAADDSGLPNDRFFAVRPEGSVSTLKIQRTERGDSAVYLCASSLLAGSNYGYTFGSGTRLTVV.

V usage is TRBV4-1 and J usage is TRBJ2-6; no clear D gene. CDR3 length: 18 amino acids. The V end was cut by 1 base, the J end by 0 bases, with 13 bases between. From germline, CDR1 is MGHRA and CDR2 YSYEKL. The CDR3 DNA reads as TGCGCCAGCAGCCAAGGGGCCAGAATCGGCTCTGGGGCCAACGTCCTGACTTTC. This translates into CASSQGARIGSGANVLTF.

V and J are TRBV14 and TRBJ1-3; D ambiguous. Looked up from germline, CDR1 is SGHDN and CDR2 is FVKESK. Trimming stripped 0 bases from V and 5 bases from J, with 14 bases between. This CDR3 spans 16 amino acids. CDR3 DNA: TGTGCCAGCAGCCAAGAGTCCAGGTCCCAGAGAAACACCATATATTTT. This codes for CASSQESRSQRNTIYF.